This T cell receptor beta chain was retrieved from a study of breast tumors, draining lymph nodes, adjacent tissues. General study findings and limits: Compared with basal-like, luminal-like tumors shared significantly more repertoire with nontumor tissue. Tumors had less TCR diversity than lymph nodes, more than nontumor tissue.

TCRdb passed the multiplex PCR reads through MiXCR, listing each CDR3 protein once. The repertoire holds over 10,000 distinct CDR3 sequences, with just over 70% as singletons. The CDR3 covers 16 residues. Trimming took 0 bases from V and 4 from J, leaving 16 bases between them. The V gene's germline CDR1 is DFQATT and CDR2 SNEGSKA (reference sequence). About this clonotype: Its target is unknown.

V and J are TRBV20-1 and TRBJ2-1; either TRBD1 or TRBD2 may fit D (5 bases each). The source is a female donor with breast cancer. Some clones in this sample may be carry-over from other donors' samples. Sequencing was done on a sample of tumor-adjacent breast tissue. CDR3 protein: CSARDTLGPRYNEQFF. The CDR3 DNA sequence: TGCAGTGCTAGAGATACACTGGGACCCAGATACAATGAGCAGTTCTTC.